These 17 T cell receptor beta chains came from one sample sequenced in a study of T cell responses to AZD1222 COVID-19 vaccine. The protocol was immunoSEQ multiplex PCR, while the TCRdb copy is restricted to in-frame clones and leaves out a portion. The sample contains approximately 110,000 clones, roughly 90% of which appear only once. The starting material was peripheral blood, obtained on day 0 of MenACWY control vaccination. These TCRs come from an adult in good health.

Worth noting for this clone: Compared with germline, one end of the junction differs, possibly owing to a read error. The chain links TRBV28 to TRBJ2-7, with 10 bases lining up with TRBD1. The CDR3 has 10 amino acids. Germline V gene lookup returns CDR1 MDHEN and CDR2 SYDVKM. The CDR3 sequence is CASTGQGVNF. CDR3 coding DNA: TGTGCCAGCACAGGACAGGGGGTAAACTTC.

The chain joins TRBV10-3 to TRBJ1-5; perhaps TRBD1 as D (5 bases). The CDR3 loop spans 12 amino acids. Germline CDR1 reads ENHRY; CDR2 reads SYGVKD. Trimming cost V 8 bases and J 2 bases, with 7 bases left between them. The CDR3 spells CAIWDGNQPQHF. CDR3 DNA: TGTGCCATCTGGGACGGCAATCAGCCCCAGCATTTT.

This chain uses TRBV5-4 with TRBJ2-1; 11 nucleotides align to TRBD2. This CDR3 spans 15 amino acids. The V and J ends lost 1 base and 7 bases, in that order; junction bases with no gene match: 4. Germline values: CDR1 SGHNT, CDR2 YYREEE (reference sequence). The CDR3 DNA reads as TGTGCCAGCAGCTTGCTGGGGACTAGCGGAAATGAGCAGTTCTTC. This encodes CASSLLGTSGNEQFF.

The CDR3 is CASSPQVLQGENTEAFF. CDR3 in DNA: TGTGCCAGCAGCCCCCAAGTCCTACAGGGCGAGAACACTGAAGCTTTCTTT. This chain joins TRBV4-2 and TRBJ1-1, with D possibly matching TRBD1 (6 bases). The CDR3 runs to 17 residues. Trimming took 4 bases from V and 1 from J, leaving 19 bases between them. Germline loops: CDR1 LGHNA, CDR2 YNFKEQ.

Comment on this clone: A much more abundant neighbour one base away suggests this may be a read error. The V gene is TRBV27, the J gene TRBJ1-5; D possibly corresponds to TRBD1 (5 bases). The CDR3 is 16 residues long. CDR1 is MNHEY, CDR2 SMNVEV, per germline (reference sequence). DNA for the CDR3: TGTACCAGCAGTCCGAGAACAGGACGTAGCAATCAGCCCCAGCATTTT. It codes for CTSSPRTGRSNQPQHF.

The chain links TRBV29-1 to TRBJ2-7; D is undetermined. This CDR3 contains 11 residues. Germline CDR1 is SQVTM and CDR2 is ANQGSEA. Trimming removed 3 bases from V and 2 bases from J, with 5 bases in between. The CDR3 region is CSVDSAYEQYF. CDR3 DNA sequence: TGCAGCGTTGATTCCGCCTACGAGCAGTACTTC.

The chain links TRBV7-3 to TRBJ2-5, with D perhaps TRBD2 (5 bases). Germline CDR1 is SGHTA and CDR2 is FQGTGA. V lost 4 bases and J lost 5, with 17 bases in between. This CDR3 has 15 residues. DNA for the CDR3: TGTGCCAGCAGCTCCTTCGGTGGGAGAGGGGAGACCCAGTACTTC. It codes for CASSSFGGRGETQYF.

The V call is TRBV20-1, the J call TRBJ1-4; D unclear. The CDR3 spans 10 residues. Trimming shortened V by 0 bases and J by 9 bases, and 2 bases separated the two germline ends. The germline gives CDR1 DFQATT, CDR2 SNEGSKA (reference sequence). The CDR3 bases are TGCAGTGCTAGAGAACAAAAACTGTTTTTT. Residues: CSAREQKLFF.

The V and J genes are TRBV20-1 and TRBJ2-7; D perhaps matches TRBD1 (5 bases). Trimming took 3 bases from V and 5 from J, leaving 11 bases between them. CDR1 DFQATT and CDR2 SNEGSKA come from the germline V gene (reference sequence). The CDR3 sequence is 12 residues long. The CDR3 spells CSASPRAHEQYF. CDR3 nucleotide sequence: TGCAGTGCTAGTCCCAGGGCGCACGAGCAGTACTTC.

Here the CDR3 DNA reads TGTGCCAGCAGCTTAGGGTCGGACAGAGTCTCTGGAAACACCATATATTTT. As protein: CASSLGSDRVSGNTIYF. V usage is TRBV7-9 and J usage is TRBJ1-3, with D tentatively TRBD1 (6 bases). Per the germline V gene, CDR1 is SEHNR and CDR2 is FQNEAQ (reference sequence). There are 17 residues in the CDR3. Trimming took off 1 base at V and 0 bases at J, with 13 bases between the two ends.

This clone has more than one count but fewer than ten. The chain joins TRBV18 to TRBJ1-1, with unresolved D. Trimming took 7 bases from V and 3 from J, leaving 6 bases between them. CDR1 is KGHSH and CDR2 is LQKENI in the germline V gene. The CDR3 runs 11 residues. CDR3 in DNA: TGTGCCAGCTGCAGTGACACTGAAGCTTTCTTT. As protein: CASCSDTEAFF.

V gene TRBV30 combines with J gene TRBJ1-2; D gene unclear. V lost 2 bases and J 8 bases, leaving 9 bases between the germline ends. The CDR3 loop spans 11 amino acids. Germline assignment: CDR1 GTSNPN and CDR2 SVGIG (reference sequence). The CDR3 DNA sequence: TGTGCCTGGAGTCCGGGCTGGGGCTACACCTTC. This translates into CAWSPGWGYTF.

V usage is TRBV6-5 and J usage is TRBJ1-6; D perhaps matches TRBD1 (5 bases). Germline CDR1 MNHEY, CDR2 SVGAGI. The length of the CDR3 is 15 residues. V gave up 0 bases and J gave up 10 bases, with 13 bases separating them. The CDR3 loop reads CASSYSAGLGSPLHF. DNA for the CDR3: TGTGCCAGCAGTTACTCAGCAGGGCTAGGATCACCCCTCCACTTT.

The chain combines TRBV6-2 or TRBV6-3 with TRBJ2-5; D possibly corresponds to TRBD1 (5 bases). The germline V and J ends were trimmed by 3 bases and 5 bases, with 19 bases remaining between them. CDR3 size: 16 residues. Germline V gene lookup returns CDR1 MNHEY and CDR2 SVGEGT. CDR3 in amino acids: CASSYLRAKGWETQYF. In DNA, the CDR3 is TGTGCCAGCAGTTATCTCCGGGCCAAGGGGTGGGAGACCCAGTACTTC.

V and J are TRBV9 and TRBJ1-5; D might be TRBD1 (6 bases). This CDR3 is built from 14 residues. The ends were cut back, 0 bases at V and 6 bases at J, with 10 bases in the middle. Per the germline V gene, CDR1 is SGDLS and CDR2 is YYNGEE. CDR3 bases: TGTGCCAGCAGCGTAGCAGGGGAGGGTCAGCCCCAGCATTTT. As protein: CASSVAGEGQPQHF.

The chain combines TRBV21-1 with TRBJ1-5. TRBV21-1 is a recognized pseudogene. The CDR3 covers 16 residues. The CDR3 DNA follows: TGTGCCAGCAGCGCGGCGGGCGTGGGGGGTCATCAGCCCCAGCATTTT. This encodes CASSAAGVGGHQPQHF.

The chain carries TRBV7-2 and TRBJ1-2; D uncertain. Deletions cut 1 base from V and 8 bases from J, with 17 bases between. The CDR3 covers 15 residues. Germline loops: CDR1 SGHTA, CDR2 FQGNSA. CDR3 loop: CASSLGLDRLLGYTF. The CDR3 nucleotides are TGTGCCAGCAGCTTAGGGCTCGACCGCCTCTTGGGCTACACCTTC.